This TCR beta chain was captured in a study of blood T cell repertoires in COVID-19. Study background: Whether acute or convalescent, the COVID-19 samples came from the United States, Italy and Spain. The analysed material was cDNA or gDNA that came from T cells, B-cell-depleted T cells, or PBMCs.

In the study's own analysis: For nucleated cells, counts were estimated from reference gene primer amplification. Profiled with immunoSEQ multiplex PCR; TCRdb holds only in-frame clones, not every one. D and trimming were read from the DNA, whereas the V and J calls and clone size are those reported in that table. The sample has some 170,000 clones, over 75% seen once; the top ten hold more than 25%. V was pared by 2 bases and J by 8 bases, with 10 bases between. From germline, CDR1 is SGHDN and CDR2 FVKESK. CDR3 length equals 14 residues. This clone occurred once. Sequences were obtained from peripheral blood. This sequence joins TRBV14 and TRBJ1-6, with D tentatively TRBD1 (6 bases). The sequence was obtained from a woman between 70 and 85 years old with acute or convalescent COVID-19. CDR3 sequence reads: CASSQRGSDSPLHF. CDR3 bases: TGTGCCAGCAGCCAAAGGGGGTCGGATTCACCCCTCCACTTT. The full variable domain, rest sourced from reference TRBV14 and TRBJ1-6, is EAGVTQFPSHSVIEKGQTVTLRCDPISGHDNLYWYRRVMGKEIKFLLHFVKESKQDESGMPNNRFLAERTGGTYSTLKVQPAELEDSGVYFCASSQRGSDSPLHFGNGTRLTVT.